This record covers a single TCR beta chain. Its antigen is as yet unknown. The data derive from a study of neurological immune-mediated disorders. Study-wide results and caveats: Subjects shared no identical expanded-clone CDR3 amino acid sequences, suggesting private TCR-beta repertoires in all groups.

Preparation of the unsorted libraries drew on 2 million PBMCs stored at -80 C. As for the cDNA, it was generated by 5'RACE with 10-nucleotide random UMIs. Per sequencing run, 15-18 subjects together gave over 180 million TCR-beta sequences. TCRdb re-called the 5' RACE reads through MiXCR, storing one row per CDR3 protein. The table includes more than 70,000 distinct CDR3 sequences, 10% detected once. Germline CDR1 is MNHNY and CDR2 is SVGAGI (reference sequence). The CDR3 is 15 residues long. With 10 bases removed from V and 0 bases from J, the gap between germline ends came to 17 bases. V usage is TRBV6-6 and J usage is TRBJ2-3, with D unclear. This TCR was sampled from a man aged 35 to 55 in good health. The sample consisted of PBMCs. The CDR3 DNA is TGTGCCACCCAAGAGCGAAATCCTAGCACAGATACGCAGTATTTT. Its translation is CATQERNPSTDTQYF.